This paragraph reports one T cell receptor beta chain. The data stem from a study of cytomegalovirus exposure and HLA in healthy donors. The PCR ran on 60 Vbeta and 13 Jbeta primers. TCRdb's table, derived via immunoSEQ multiplex PCR, lists solely in-frame clones and lacks some. This sample has around 140,000 clones, with around 80% found just once. V was pared by 0 bases and J by 1 base, with 10 bases between. The CDR3 contains 15 residues. From germline, CDR1 is SGDLS and CDR2 YYNGEE. The clonotype was recovered from a man aged 35-49 years in good health and CMV-seronegative. The specimen was PBMCs. The chain carries TRBV9 and TRBJ2-5, with D possibly TRBD2 on 6 matching bases. CDR3 sequence: CASSVDGGGQETQYF. CDR3 in DNA: TGTGCCAGCAGCGTAGATGGGGGAGGCCAAGAGACCCAGTACTTC.